This T cell receptor beta chain is drawn from a study of blood T cells in healthy people across ages. For the second PCR, which ran for roughly 6 to 12 cycles, a sample-barcoded 5' primer and a J-beta primer mix were used. No fewer than 3 million CDR3-containing paired-end reads came from each sample. Each CDR3 protein is one row after TCRdb ran MiXCR on the 5' RACE reads. The sample has roughly 1.5 million distinct CDR3 sequences, less than 45% seen once. The study's findings and limits: With donor CMV status unknown, expanded clonotype changes were possibly confounded.

Concerning this clonotype itself: Its antigen is not identified.

This CDR3 is built from 16 residues. The germline CDR1 and CDR2 sequences are MGHRA and YSYEKL. Trimming cost V 1 base and J 3 bases, with 13 bases left between them. The sequence was obtained from a young woman in good health. The sample taken for sequencing was blood. The V and J genes are TRBV4-1 and TRBJ2-1; D gene uncertain. CDR3 sequence: CASSQVDLFIYNEQFF. As DNA, the CDR3 is TGCGCCAGCAGCCAAGTGGATTTATTTATCTACAATGAGCAGTTCTTC.